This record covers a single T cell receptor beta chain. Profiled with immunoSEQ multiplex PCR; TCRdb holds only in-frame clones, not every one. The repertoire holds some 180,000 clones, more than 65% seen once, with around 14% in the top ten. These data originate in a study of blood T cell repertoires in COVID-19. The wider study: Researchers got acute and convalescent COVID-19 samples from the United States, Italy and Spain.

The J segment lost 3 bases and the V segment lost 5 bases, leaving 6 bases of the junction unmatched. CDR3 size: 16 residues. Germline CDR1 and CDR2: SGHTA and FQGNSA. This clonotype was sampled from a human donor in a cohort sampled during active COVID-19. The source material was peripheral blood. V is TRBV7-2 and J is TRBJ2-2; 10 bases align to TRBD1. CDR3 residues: CASSPRTGGYTGELFF. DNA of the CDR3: TGTGCCAGCAGCCCCCGGACAGGGGGGTACACCGGGGAGCTGTTTTTT.